Each of the 8 T cell receptor beta chains below was sequenced from the same sample in a study of memory CD8 T cells in hepatitis C reinfection. Specified time point: peak reinfection, 3 to 8 weeks after reinfection detection. The sorted cells went straight to TCR sequencing with no prior in vitro expansion. The method was immunoSEQ multiplex PCR; TCRdb's version includes in-frame clones alone and lacks a portion of them. This sample has more than 35,000 clones, with around nine tenths found just once. The specimen sequenced was naive CD8+ T cells sorted from blood. These receptors came from a man aged 18-30 years with hepatitis C virus infection.

This clone was recorded a few times. This chain links TRBV19 with TRBJ1-1, with TRBD1 identical over 8 bases. V was clipped by 7 bases and J by 4 bases; unmatched bases: 5. Germline V gene sequence: CDR1 LNHDA, CDR2 SQIVND (reference sequence). This CDR3 region has 13 residues. CDR3 loop: CASTGQGLTEAFF. The CDR3 region has the DNA TGTGCCAGTACCGGACAGGGTCTCACTGAAGCTTTCTTT.

V usage is TRBV4-3 and J usage is TRBJ1-4; weak D call: TRBD1 (6 bases). V dropped 1 base and J dropped 8 bases, with 14 bases sitting between them. Germline V gene data show CDR1 as LGHNA and CDR2 as YSLEER. The CDR3 contains 15 residues. CDR3 nucleotide sequence: TGCGCCAGCAGCCAAGCCCCCAGGGGAAACGAAAAACTGTTTTTT. Protein: CASSQAPRGNEKLFF.

This clone showed up just once. The CDR3, as DNA: TGCAGCGTTGAAGGCCCTAGCGGGCTCAACAATGAGCAGTTCTTC. The encoded protein is CSVEGPSGLNNEQFF. The J gene is TRBJ2-1, the V gene TRBV29-1, with 8 bases matching TRBD2. The CDR3 runs to 15 residues. Trimming took 1 base from V and 5 from J; bases not matched to a gene: 7. The germline CDR1 and CDR2 sequences are SQVTM and ANQGSEA.

The rearrangement uses TRBV7-9 and TRBJ2-7, with D tentatively TRBD2 (5 bases). The CDR3 totals 13 residues. Looked up from germline, CDR1 is SEHNR and CDR2 is FQNEAQ (reference sequence). V was shortened by 5 bases and J by 5 bases, with 13 bases between the two germline ends. The CDR3 sequence: CASSGTSWHEQYV. In nucleotides, the CDR3 is TGTGCCAGCAGCGGAACTAGTTGGCACGAGCAGTACGTC.

This chain connects TRBV19 to TRBJ2-5, with D perhaps matching TRBD1 (7 bases). Germline V gene sequence: CDR1 LNHDA, CDR2 SQIVND (reference sequence). This CDR3 has 17 amino acids. The V end was cut by 0 bases, the J end by 5 bases, with 19 bases between. The CDR3 DNA is TGTGCCAGTAGTATAGATATGGCCAGGGGGGACCGGGAGACCCAGTACTTC. Translated: CASSIDMARGDRETQYF.

In its sample, this clone was seen a few times. The V gene is TRBV4-3, the J gene TRBJ2-2; 12 bases are shared with TRBD2. V lost 4 bases, J lost 6 bases, and 9 bases stayed unmatched. CDR3 size: 17 residues. Germline V gives CDR1 LGHNA, CDR2 YSLEER. The CDR3 is CASSRGLAGTYAGELFF. Here the CDR3 DNA reads TGCGCCAGCAGCCGAGGACTAGCGGGGACGTACGCCGGGGAGCTGTTTTTT.

J is TRBJ1-1 and V is TRBV19; 8 bases match TRBD1. CDR3 length equals 15 residues. Trimming removed 3 bases from V and 4 bases from J; junction bases left unmatched: 7. The germline V gene has CDR1 LNHDA and CDR2 SQIVND (reference sequence). Here the CDR3 reads CASSMGLQGATEAFF. CDR3 nucleotide sequence: TGTGCCAGTAGTATGGGGTTGCAGGGGGCCACTGAAGCTTTCTTT.

The chain uses TRBV9 and TRBJ2-4; possible D gene TRBD1, 6 bases. Germline CDR1 SGDLS, CDR2 YYNGEE. Trimming stripped 4 bases from V and 0 bases from J, with 14 bases between. The CDR3 sequence is 16 residues long. The CDR3 DNA follows: TGTGCCAGCAGCCCCCGGACAGACCTAGCCAAAAACATTCAGTACTTC. Translation: CASSPRTDLAKNIQYF.